The 21 T cell receptor beta chains reported below all come from one sample, sequenced in a study of cytomegalovirus exposure and HLA in healthy donors. The PCR made use of 60 Vbeta and 13 Jbeta primers. Method: immunoSEQ multiplex PCR; TCRdb's copy keeps in-frame clones and lacks some. The sample consists of about 120,000 clones, around three quarters of them appearing once. The specimen was PBMCs. These receptors were taken from a woman aged 45 to 65 in good health and CMV-seronegative.

V gene TRBV19 combines with J gene TRBJ1-1, with D tentatively TRBD1 (6 bases). The CDR3 extends over 14 amino acids. V lost 10 bases, J lost 3 bases, and 18 bases lay in between. In germline, CDR1 is LNHDA, CDR2 SQIVND (reference sequence). The CDR3 DNA follows: TGTGCCACCAGACGGGGGGGCCGGGACACTGAAGCTTTCTTT. Protein: CATRRGGRDTEAFF.

The V and J genes are TRBV2 and TRBJ1-5; no definite D call. Per germline, CDR1 SNHLY and CDR2 FYNNEI. Trimming pared 2 bases from V and 3 bases from J, leaving 8 bases between. The CDR3 has 14 residues. The CDR3 loop is CASSESGDNQPQHF. CDR3 nucleotides: TGTGCCAGCAGTGAATCGGGAGACAATCAGCCCCAGCATTTT. Filled out from reference TRBV2 and TRBJ1-5, the complete variable domain reads EPEVTQTPSHQVTQMGQEVILRCVPISNHLYFYWYRQILGQKVEFLVSFYNNEISEKSEIFDDQFSVERPDGSNFTLKIRSTKLEDSAMYFCASSESGDNQPQHFGDGTRLSIL.

The chain joins TRBV7-3 to TRBJ2-1; 11 bases match TRBD2. CDR3 length: 18 residues. Germline lookup yields CDR1 SGHTA and CDR2 FQGTGA. Trimming cost V 0 bases and J 6 bases; bases outside gene matches: 10. This chain's CDR3 is CASSLTGTSGLMGNEQFF. In DNA, the CDR3 is TGTGCCAGCAGCTTAACGGGGACTAGCGGTCTAATGGGCAATGAGCAGTTCTTC. Combining the CDR3 with reference TRBV7-3 and TRBJ2-1 gives the whole variable domain GAGVSQTPSNKVTEKGKYVELRCDPISGHTALYWYRQSLGQGPEFLIYFQGTGAADDSGLPNDRFFAVRPEGSVSTLKIQRTERGDSAVYLCASSLTGTSGLMGNEQFFGPGTRLTVL.

The chain has TRBV2 and TRBJ2-1, with 8 bases matching TRBD1. This CDR3 is 20 amino acids long. Trimming removed 2 bases from V and 5 bases from J; junction bases left unmatched: 20. Germline assignment: CDR1 SNHLY and CDR2 FYNNEI. The CDR3 bases are TGTGCCAGCAGTGAACCAGCCCGACAGGGGCCCGGGTGGCGGCACAATGAGCAGTTCTTC. This translates into CASSEPARQGPGWRHNEQFF.

In its sample, this clone was seen once. This chain links TRBV11-2 with TRBJ1-1, with D possibly TRBD1 on 6 matching bases. Germline CDR1 SGHAT, CDR2 FQNNGV. The CDR3 has 14 amino acids. V was shortened by 2 bases and J by 0 bases, with 7 bases between the two germline ends. The CDR3 sequence is CASSLQGMNTEAFF. DNA of the CDR3: TGTGCCAGCAGCTTACAGGGGATGAACACTGAAGCTTTCTTT. Full variable domain (rest looked up from reference TRBV11-2 and TRBJ1-1): EAGVAQSPRYKIIEKRQSVAFWCNPISGHATLYWYQQILGQGPKLLIQFQNNGVVDDSQLPKDRFSAERLKGVDSTLKIQPAKLEDSAVYLCASSLQGMNTEAFFGQGTRLTVV.

The chain links TRBV7-2 to TRBJ2-5, with a weak D call TRBD1 (8 bases). In germline, CDR1 is SGHTA, CDR2 FQGNSA. This CDR3 spans 14 amino acids. Trimming stripped 6 bases from V and 5 bases from J, with 16 bases between. CDR3 DNA: TGTGCCAGCAGTCGTACAGGGGGGGTGGAGACCCAGTACTTC. Translation: CASSRTGGVETQYF.

This chain links TRBV2 with TRBJ1-1; no firm D call. Germline V gives CDR1 SNHLY, CDR2 FYNNEI. This CDR3 region has 13 residues. V shed 6 bases and J shed 0 bases, with 8 bases lying between them. The CDR3 bases are TGTGCCAGCAGGACTGGTTTGAACACTGAAGCTTTCTTT. Translated: CASRTGLNTEAFF.

This clone was recorded only once. The chain joins TRBV25-1 to TRBJ1-1; no definite D call. Germline V CDR1 and CDR2: MGHDK, SYGVNS. The CDR3 runs 13 residues. V was trimmed by 0 bases and J by 1 base, leaving 3 bases between them. This CDR3 reads CASSEYSNTEAFF. CDR3 DNA sequence: TGTGCCAGCAGTGAATACTCGAACACTGAAGCTTTCTTT. The entire variable domain, with the rest obtained from reference TRBV25-1 and TRBJ1-1, is as follows: EADIYQTPRYLVIGTGKKITLECSQTMGHDKMYWYQQDPGMELHLIHYSYGVNSTEKGDLSSESTVSRIRTEHFPLTLESARPSHTSQYLCASSEYSNTEAFFGQGTRLTVV.

This chain uses TRBV19 with TRBJ2-3; 9 bases map to TRBD2. The J segment lost 9 bases and the V segment lost 10 bases, leaving 2 bases of the junction unmatched. The CDR3 extends over 10 amino acids. Germline CDR1 LNHDA, CDR2 SQIVND (reference sequence). The CDR3 here is CATLAGTQYF. CDR3 DNA sequence: TGTGCCACCCTAGCGGGAACGCAGTATTTT.

The rearrangement links TRBV7-6 to TRBJ2-2; TRBD2 might be the D (5 bases). The germline V gene encodes CDR1 SGHVS and CDR2 FNYEAQ. The CDR3 extends over 17 amino acids. With 1 base removed from V and 6 bases from J, the gap between germline ends came to 18 bases. CDR3 protein: CASSLGPSGPLSGELFF. The CDR3 nucleotides read TGTGCCAGCAGCTTAGGTCCAAGCGGACCCCTTTCCGGGGAGCTGTTTTTT.

The chain has TRBV6-5 and TRBJ2-5, with 7 bases aligning to TRBD1. CDR1 is MNHEY, CDR2 SVGAGI, per germline. There are 15 residues in the CDR3. The V segment lost 0 bases and the J segment 5 bases; nucleotides outside the gene matches: 6. CDR3: CASSYSSTGSETQYF. The CDR3 DNA is TGTGCCAGCAGTTACTCATCGACAGGGAGTGAGACCCAGTACTTC.

The chain employs TRBV25-1 and TRBJ2-7; TRBD1 might be the D (6 bases). The V and J ends lost 2 bases and 2 bases respectively, with 13 bases between them. Germline assignment: CDR1 MGHDK and CDR2 SYGVNS. The CDR3 spans 15 residues. CDR3 DNA: TGTGCCAGCAGTGAACCCGGGACACCTACCTACGAGCAGTACTTC. Translated, it gives CASSEPGTPTYEQYF.

The chain links TRBV15 to TRBJ2-7; D may be TRBD2 (6 bases). CDR1 and CDR2 (germline): LNHNV, YYDKDF (reference sequence). Trimming took off 1 base at V and 3 bases at J, with 7 bases between the two ends. CDR3 length: 13 residues. CDR3 region: CATSRGLVYEQYF. CDR3 in DNA: TGTGCCACCAGCAGAGGACTAGTCTACGAGCAGTACTTC.

The rearrangement uses TRBV30 and TRBJ2-3; the match to TRBD2 covers 9 bases. V dropped 4 bases and J dropped 8; count of bases not matched to a gene: 7. This CDR3 spans 13 amino acids. CDR1 and CDR2 from the germline V gene are GTSNPN and SVGIG (reference sequence). The CDR3 here is CAWNSGSGGTQYF. The CDR3 DNA sequence: TGTGCCTGGAATAGCGGGAGTGGGGGTACGCAGTATTTT.

The genes are TRBV11-2 and TRBJ2-2; TRBD2 matches at 13 bases. V shed 2 bases and J 7 bases; nucleotides not matched to a gene: 7. The CDR3 contains 17 residues. The germline V gene has CDR1 SGHAT and CDR2 FQNNGV. CDR3 DNA: TGTGCCAGCAGCTTACCAGGACTAGCGGGAGTTAACGGGGAGCTGTTTTTT. Translating it yields CASSLPGLAGVNGELFF.

The chain combines TRBV5-1 with TRBJ1-2, with a possible D match to TRBD1 (6 bases). CDR3 length equals 15 residues. In germline, CDR1 is SGHRS, CDR2 YFSETQ. Trimming removed 0 bases from V and 4 bases from J, with 13 bases in between. Here the CDR3 reads CASSLGSGESYGYTF. The DNA of the CDR3 is TGCGCCAGCAGCTTGGGGTCAGGGGAAAGCTATGGCTACACCTTC.

The chain links TRBV6-5 to TRBJ1-1; D call uncertain. The V gene's germline CDR1 is MNHEY and CDR2 SVGAGI. The CDR3 is 13 amino acids. Trimming stripped 7 bases from V and 0 bases from J, with 9 bases between. The CDR3 region is CASTVSMNTEAFF. The CDR3 DNA is TGTGCCAGCACCGTATCTATGAACACTGAAGCTTTCTTT.

The rearrangement links TRBV10-3 to TRBJ2-1; 9 bases agree with TRBD2. The V and J ends lost 3 bases and 5 bases, in that order; junction bases with no gene match: 5. Germline V gene lookup returns CDR1 ENHRY and CDR2 SYGVKD. This CDR3 spans 15 amino acids. The DNA for the CDR3 is TGTGCCATCAGTGAACCGACTAGCGGAAACAATGAGCAGTTCTTC. Its translation: CAISEPTSGNNEQFF.

V usage is TRBV19 and J usage is TRBJ1-2; TRBD1 matches 8 bases. The ends lost 4 bases at V and 8 bases at J; junction bases unmatched: 9. Germline assignment: CDR1 LNHDA and CDR2 SQIVND (reference sequence). The CDR3 covers 14 residues. CDR3 coding DNA: TGTGCCAGTAGTACCCGGACAGGGAGGTTAGGCTACACCTTC. Its protein product is CASSTRTGRLGYTF.

This rearrangement joins TRBV5-1 to TRBJ1-2, with D possibly matching TRBD1 (5 bases). V was cut by 0 bases and J by 0 bases, with 9 bases left in between. The CDR3 has 15 amino acids. CDR1 SGHRS and CDR2 YFSETQ come from the germline V gene. Written as DNA, the CDR3 is TGCGCCAGCAGCTTGGGCGGGGGATCTAACTATGGCTACACCTTC. This translates into CASSLGGGSNYGYTF.

This clone has a handful of counts. This chain joins TRBV4-1 and TRBJ2-5; TRBD2 aligns across 9 bases. Trimming removed 0 bases from V and 2 bases from J; junction bases left unmatched: 4. The CDR3 runs 16 residues. The V gene's germline CDR1 is MGHRA and CDR2 YSYEKL. The CDR3 nucleotides are TGCGCCAGCAGCCAAGATGCGGGACTAGCTCAAGAGACCCAGTACTTC. Translation gives CASSQDAGLAQETQYF.